The next 18 T cell receptor beta chains were all read from a single sample in a study of cytomegalovirus exposure and HLA in healthy donors. PCR primers comprised 60 Vbeta and 13 Jbeta primers. Here immunoSEQ multiplex PCR was the method, and the copy in TCRdb shows in-frame clones only, minus some. Of under 200,000 clones listed, roughly 87% are singletons. Sequencing was performed on PBMCs. The receptors stem from a girl aged 5-17 years in good health and CMV-seropositive.

The chain combines TRBV6-6 with TRBJ2-7, with D maybe TRBD1 (6 bases). Trimming pared 6 bases from V and 4 bases from J, leaving 13 bases between. Per the germline V gene, CDR1 is MNHNY and CDR2 is SVGAGI (reference sequence). The CDR3 has 13 amino acids. The CDR3 DNA reads as TGTGCCAGCAGACAGGGAACGATTTACGAGCAGTACTTC. Its protein is CASRQGTIYEQYF.

The chain uses TRBV28 and TRBJ1-1; D gene unclear. CDR3 length equals 13 residues. The germline gives CDR1 MDHEN, CDR2 SYDVKM. Trimming took 5 bases from V and 5 from J, leaving 12 bases between them. The CDR3 reads CASSGGGRTEAFF. The CDR3 DNA reads TGTGCCAGCAGTGGCGGAGGGAGGACTGAAGCTTTCTTT.

The chain carries TRBV29-1 and TRBJ2-5, with 7 bases that match TRBD1. This CDR3 is built from 12 residues. J lost 5 bases, V lost 6 bases, and 6 bases had no gene match. Germline CDR1 SQVTM, CDR2 ANQGSEA. The CDR3 loop is CSVGTAGETQYF. CDR3 nucleotides: TGCAGCGTCGGGACAGCCGGGGAGACCCAGTACTTC.

The V and J genes are TRBV28 and TRBJ1-1, with 9 bases fitting TRBD1. Germline assignment: CDR1 MDHEN and CDR2 SYDVKM. V lost 6 bases and J lost 5; bases outside the gene matches: 19. The CDR3 runs to 18 residues. The CDR3 DNA follows: TGTGCCAGCAGACACCGGGACAGGGCCGTGATTGGGAAAACTGAAGCTTTCTTT. Encoded protein: CASRHRDRAVIGKTEAFF.

V and J are TRBV28 and TRBJ1-5, with TRBD1 as a possible D gene (6 bases). Trimming removed 7 bases at V and 11 bases at J, with 24 bases between. There are 15 residues in the CDR3. Per the germline V gene, CDR1 is MDHEN and CDR2 is SYDVKM. CDR3 protein: CASTGGSGGQEAQHF. The CDR3 region has the DNA TGTGCCAGCACGGGTGGGAGCGGGGGCCAGGAAGCCCAGCATTTT.

The chain is built from TRBV28 and TRBJ1-3; possibly TRBD1 for D (6 bases). The V gene lost 0 bases and the J gene lost 4 bases, with 13 bases spanning the gap. Germline lookup yields CDR1 MDHEN and CDR2 SYDVKM. There are 16 residues in the CDR3. The CDR3: CASSLWARGSGNTIYF. In DNA, the CDR3 is TGTGCCAGCAGTTTATGGGCCAGGGGATCGGGAAACACCATATATTTT. Full variable domain (missing parts from reference TRBV28 and TRBJ1-3): DVKVTQSSRYLVKRTGEKVFLECVQDMDHENMFWYRQDPGLGLRLIYFSYDVKMKEKGDIPEGYSVSREKKERFSLILESASTNQTSMYLCASSLWARGSGNTIYFGEGSWLTVV.

The chain carries TRBV6-5 and TRBJ2-7; possible D gene TRBD2, 5 bases. Germline V gene sequence: CDR1 MNHEY, CDR2 SVGAGI. V was pared by 4 bases and J by 4 bases, with 14 bases between. This CDR3 is 14 amino acids long. The CDR3 bases are TGTGCCAGCAGTTCCCCCTACGGGGTTTACGAGCAGTACTTC. Translation gives CASSSPYGVYEQYF.

This sequence joins TRBV7-2 and TRBJ1-2; maybe TRBD1 (6 bases). Germline lookup yields CDR1 SGHTA and CDR2 FQGNSA. Trimming left V 1 base short and J 3 bases short, with 18 bases between. This CDR3 region has 17 residues. CDR3 protein: CASSLVAQGSDYYGYTF. DNA for the CDR3: TGTGCCAGCAGCTTAGTCGCACAGGGCTCCGATTACTATGGCTACACCTTC. The whole variable domain, filled in from reference TRBV7-2 and TRBJ1-2, reads GAGVSQSPSNKVTEKGKDVELRCDPISGHTALYWYRQSLGQGLEFLIYFQGNSAPDKSGLPSDRFSAERTGGSVSTLTIQRTQQEDSAVYLCASSLVAQGSDYYGYTFGSGTRLTVV.

V usage is TRBV5-1 and J usage is TRBJ2-1; weak D call: TRBD2 (5 bases). The ends were cut back, 4 bases at V and 0 bases at J, with 8 bases in the middle. The CDR3 runs 14 residues. The germline V gene encodes CDR1 SGHRS and CDR2 YFSETQ. Here the CDR3 reads CASSAGVSYNEQFF. The CDR3 region has the DNA TGCGCCAGCAGCGCCGGGGTCTCCTACAATGAGCAGTTCTTC.

The chain employs TRBV5-1 and TRBJ2-1; perhaps TRBD1 as D (5 bases). Trimming cost V 0 bases and J 7 bases, with 11 bases left between them. The CDR3 covers 14 residues. The V gene's germline CDR1 is SGHRS and CDR2 YFSETQ. The CDR3 reads CASSLVGRLNEQFF. In nucleotides, the CDR3 is TGCGCCAGCAGCTTGGTGGGGCGGTTGAATGAGCAGTTCTTC.

This rearrangement joins TRBV10-3 to TRBJ1-2; 12 bases agree with TRBD1. The CDR3 consists of 15 residues. CDR1 is ENHRY and CDR2 is SYGVKD in the germline V gene. V lost 7 bases to trimming and J lost 4 bases; unmatched junction nucleotides: 7. Written as DNA, the CDR3 is TGTGCCATCAACCGAGGGACAGGGGGCACCTATGGCTACACCTTC. Its translation: CAINRGTGGTYGYTF.

This sequence joins TRBV20-1 and TRBJ2-7; D gene unclear. Germline CDR1 is DFQATT and CDR2 is SNEGSKA (reference sequence). V lost 3 bases and J 7 bases, leaving 7 bases between the germline ends. CDR3 length equals 10 residues. The CDR3 DNA sequence: TGCAGTGCTAGGGCCCCTGAGCAGTACTTC. Translating it yields CSARAPEQYF.

The rearrangement links TRBV29-1 to TRBJ2-5; 7 bases align to TRBD1. The CDR3 spans 15 residues. V shed 3 bases, J shed 3 bases, and the junction held 10 bases outside the gene matches. Per germline, CDR1 SQVTM and CDR2 ANQGSEA. CDR3 coding DNA: TGCAGCGTTGATGTCGCCGGGACAGTAAAAGAGACCCAGTACTTC. Its translation: CSVDVAGTVKETQYF.

The V call is TRBV19, the J call TRBJ2-2; no reliable D call. Deletions cut 0 bases from V and 5 bases from J, with 4 bases between. Germline values: CDR1 LNHDA, CDR2 SQIVND (reference sequence). The CDR3 runs to 13 residues. The CDR3 region is CASSIDITGELFF. The CDR3 bases are TGTGCCAGTAGTATAGATATTACCGGGGAGCTGTTTTTT.

The sample holds a few counts of this clone. The J gene is TRBJ2-5, the V gene TRBV27, with D possibly TRBD2 on 5 matching bases. The CDR3 length is 14 residues. In germline, CDR1 is MNHEY, CDR2 SMNVEV (reference sequence). Deletions cut 5 bases from V and 5 bases from J, with 15 bases between. The DNA of the CDR3 is TGTGCCAGCAGTGCTACGGACTTTAAGGAGACCCAGTACTTC. Its translation is CASSATDFKETQYF.

In the case of this clone: This sample also contains other DNA sequences that code for the same CDR3. CDR3 sequence reads: CASSPRGNEKLFF. CDR3 DNA sequence: TGTGCCAGCAGTCCCCGGGGGAATGAAAAACTGTTTTTT. The J gene is TRBJ1-4, the V gene TRBV28; the D gene is possibly TRBD1 (5 bases). The V gene's germline CDR1 is MDHEN and CDR2 SYDVKM. The CDR3 is made up of 13 amino acids. Between the trimmed V and J ends, which lost 5 bases and 5 bases, there was a span of 9 bases.

This chain joins TRBV28 and TRBJ1-6; D call uncertain. The CDR3 is 11 amino acids. From germline, CDR1 is MDHEN and CDR2 SYDVKM. V was cut by 5 bases and J by 11 bases, with 7 bases left in between. CDR3 region: CASSRTAPLHF. DNA of the CDR3: TGTGCCAGCAGTCGTACAGCACCCCTCCACTTT.

The V call is TRBV4-3, the J call TRBJ2-7; TRBD2 matches 11 bases. Germline V gene data show CDR1 as LGHNA and CDR2 as YSLEER. The CDR3 is made up of 16 amino acids. The V gene end was trimmed by 4 bases and the J gene end by 2 bases; junction bases not matched to a gene: 7. The CDR3 region is CASSRIAGGSPYEQYF. In nucleotides, the CDR3 is TGCGCCAGCAGCCGGATAGCGGGGGGGAGTCCCTACGAGCAGTACTTC.